These 26 T cell receptor beta chains share one sample of origin, sequenced in a study of T-cell memory formation after mild COVID-19. MiXCR was run by TCRdb on the 5' RACE reads, yielding one entry per CDR3 protein. The sample lists fewer than 250,000 distinct CDR3 sequences, approximately 15% occurring once. Sequences were obtained from PBMCs or a T cell subset sorted from them (not recorded which). These receptors were collected from an adult woman who had mild COVID-19 (a few samples of this study predate the infection). Cell type and time point are not known.

The chain combines TRBV11-3 with TRBJ1-2; D perhaps matches TRBD1 (5 bases). V was pared by 0 bases and J by 0 bases, with 11 bases between. The CDR3 spans 16 residues. The germline CDR1 and CDR2 sequences are SGHNT and YENEEA. The CDR3 sequence: CASSLDTRQPNYGYTF. The CDR3 bases are TGTGCCAGCAGCTTAGATACGAGACAGCCTAACTATGGCTACACCTTC.

This clonotype has more than one count but fewer than ten. The V gene is TRBV4-3, the J gene TRBJ2-7, with D uncertain. Germline CDR1 LGHNA, CDR2 YSLEER. The CDR3 is made up of 16 amino acids. The V gene lost 0 bases and the J gene lost 0 bases, with 12 bases spanning the gap. The CDR3 nucleotides read TGCGCCAGCAGCCAAGAACCCAGGACGGCCTCCTACGAGCAGTACTTC. Translated: CASSQEPRTASYEQYF.

This clonotype was counted between two and nine times. The chain links TRBV12-3 or TRBV12-4 to TRBJ1-3; TRBD1 agrees at 7 bases. The trim removed 5 bases at V and 7 bases at J, leaving 8 bases unmatched. The CDR3 has 14 residues. This CDR3 is CASSQQTGRNTIYF. CDR3 bases: TGTGCCAGCAGTCAGCAGACAGGGCGGAACACCATATATTTT.

V is TRBV29-1 and J is TRBJ1-1; no clear D. The CDR3 totals 12 residues. The germline V gene encodes CDR1 SQVTM and CDR2 ANQGSEA. Trimming took 6 bases from V and 5 from J, leaving 13 bases between them. The CDR3 protein is CSVHGVRTEAFF. As DNA, the CDR3 is TGCAGCGTCCACGGTGTTCGAACTGAAGCTTTCTTT.

This chain links TRBV14 with TRBJ1-4; tentative D call: TRBD1 (6 bases). The CDR3 length is 15 residues. CDR1 and CDR2 (germline): SGHDN, FVKESK. V dropped 4 bases and J dropped 3 bases, with 12 bases sitting between them. The DNA for the CDR3 is TGTGCCAGCAGCCCCTGGACAGCCCCTAATGAAAAACTGTTTTTT. Translation gives CASSPWTAPNEKLFF.

Only one count was recorded for this clonotype. This sequence joins TRBV20-1 and TRBJ2-5; D is tentatively TRBD1 or TRBD2 (7 bases each). Trimming removed 6 bases at V and 2 bases at J, with 19 bases between. Germline V lookup: CDR1 DFQATT, CDR2 SNEGSKA (reference sequence). This CDR3 region has 15 residues. DNA of the CDR3: TGCAGTGCGGGGGGGGACAGACAACATCAAGAGACCCAGTACTTC. Protein: CSAGGDRQHQETQYF.

This clonotype showed up many times. The chain combines TRBV2 with TRBJ1-2, with D unclear. The germline gives CDR1 SNHLY, CDR2 FYNNEI. Trimming stripped 7 bases from V and 7 bases from J, with 16 bases between. The CDR3 loop spans 13 amino acids. The CDR3 sequence: CASTRQPSIGYTF. The CDR3 DNA reads TGTGCCAGCACCAGACAACCGAGCATTGGCTACACCTTC.

This clonotype was observed many times. The chain combines TRBV6-5 with TRBJ2-7, with D unresolved. CDR1 is MNHEY and CDR2 is SVGAGI in the germline V gene. The CDR3 runs to 12 residues. Trimming cost V 5 bases and J 6 bases, with 11 bases left between them. CDR3 DNA sequence: TGTGCCAGCAGTACACCATCGTCCGAGCAGTACTTC. Its protein product is CASSTPSSEQYF.

There are a few counts of this clonotype. This sequence joins TRBV6-1 and TRBJ2-2, with 8 bases fitting TRBD2. The CDR3 covers 15 residues. The V segment lost 4 bases and the J segment 3 bases; nucleotides outside the gene matches: 4. Germline lookup yields CDR1 MNHNS and CDR2 SASEGT. CDR3 DNA: TGTGCCAGCAGTGGTCTAGCGGGTGACACCGGGGAGCTGTTTTTT. It specifies CASSGLAGDTGELFF.

V gene TRBV11-2 combines with J gene TRBJ2-7, with 8 bases that match TRBD2. Germline V CDR1 and CDR2: SGHAT, FQNNGV. The V segment lost 7 bases and the J segment 0 bases; nucleotides outside the gene matches: 8. The CDR3 is 15 residues long. CDR3 in amino acids: CASTISGASSYEQYF. The CDR3 coding sequence is TGTGCCAGCACCATTAGCGGGGCAAGCTCCTACGAGCAGTACTTC.

In this sample, this clonotype turned up many times. The J gene is TRBJ2-3, the V gene TRBV12-3 or TRBV12-4; D unresolved. The CDR3 has 12 amino acids. V was pared by 5 bases and J by 2 bases, with 5 bases between. The CDR3 reads CASSGSTDTQYF. The CDR3 region has the DNA TGTGCCAGCAGTGGGTCCACAGATACGCAGTATTTT.

This clonotype was counted only a few times. The rearrangement uses TRBV5-6 and TRBJ2-1; D is uncertain. The CDR3 covers 12 residues. V was pared by 0 bases and J by 10 bases, with 8 bases between. Germline-derived CDR1 and CDR2 are SGHDT and YYEEEE. The CDR3 loop is CASSLGPPEQFF. The CDR3 DNA sequence: TGTGCCAGCAGCTTGGGTCCTCCCGAGCAGTTCTTC.

The sample holds a few counts of this clonotype. The V call is TRBV7-9, the J call TRBJ1-2; D possibly corresponds to TRBD1 (5 bases). Germline V gene sequence: CDR1 SEHNR, CDR2 FQNEAQ (reference sequence). CDR3 length equals 16 residues. V lost 4 bases, J lost 8 bases, and 23 bases lay in between. The CDR3 loop is CASSSWTRDSGRGYTF. Here the CDR3 DNA reads TGTGCCAGCAGCTCATGGACTCGGGACTCCGGCAGGGGCTACACCTTC. Filled out from reference TRBV7-9 and TRBJ1-2, the complete variable domain reads DTGVSQNPRHKITKRGQNVTFRCDPISEHNRLYWYRQTLGQGPEFLTYFQNEAQLEKSRLLSDRFSAERPKGSFSTLEIQRTEQGDSAMYLCASSSWTRDSGRGYTFGSGTRLTVV.

This clonotype has more than one count but fewer than ten. The chain joins TRBV12-3 or TRBV12-4 to TRBJ1-1; TRBD1 is a possible D gene (5 bases). There are 14 residues in the CDR3. The ends were cut back, 8 bases at V and 5 bases at J, with 18 bases in the middle. CDR3 residues: CASRPTWGRTEAFF. In DNA form, the CDR3 reads TGTGCCAGCCGCCCGACATGGGGCCGAACTGAAGCTTTCTTT.

In its sample, this clonotype was seen many times. The chain links TRBV7-9 to TRBJ2-7; D uncertain. CDR3 length equals 15 residues. Trimming removed 3 bases from V and 6 bases from J, with 18 bases in between. CDR1 and CDR2 (germline): SEHNR, FQNEAQ (reference sequence). DNA for the CDR3: TGTGCCAGCAGCTTTGGGCCGCTAGTGGTAACCGAGCAGTACTTC. Its protein is CASSFGPLVVTEQYF.

This clonotype showed up just a few times. The J gene is TRBJ2-3, the V gene TRBV6-6; no clear D. This CDR3 comprises 14 residues. The germline V gene encodes CDR1 MNHNY and CDR2 SVGAGI (reference sequence). With 2 bases removed from V and 4 bases from J, the gap between germline ends came to 10 bases. CDR3 sequence (DNA): TGTGCCAGCAGTTACCCCGCGGCTGCAGATACGCAGTATTTT. Its protein is CASSYPAAADTQYF.

This clonotype was seen a few times. The rearrangement uses TRBV7-3 and TRBJ2-2, with TRBD1 matching over 7 bases. Germline V lookup: CDR1 SGHTA, CDR2 FQGTGA. The V gene end was trimmed by 5 bases and the J gene end by 4 bases; junction bases not matched to a gene: 10. CDR3 size: 16 residues. Written as DNA, the CDR3 is TGTGCCAGCAGCCCTCCCGGGACAGAGGGCACCGGGGAGCTGTTTTTT. This sequence encodes CASSPPGTEGTGELFF. Drawing the rest from reference TRBV7-3 and TRBJ2-2, the complete variable domain is GAGVSQTPSNKVTEKGKYVELRCDPISGHTALYWYRQSLGQGPEFLIYFQGTGAADDSGLPNDRFFAVRPEGSVSTLKIQRTERGDSAVYLCASSPPGTEGTGELFFGEGSRLTVL.

This clonotype was seen a handful of times. The CDR3 is CASSQDPRLFSSGQETQYF. The CDR3, as DNA: TGCGCCAGCAGCCAAGATCCCCGGCTCTTTTCTAGCGGGCAAGAGACCCAGTACTTC. The rearrangement links TRBV4-1 to TRBJ2-5, with 8 bases that match TRBD2. Trimming took 0 bases from V and 2 from J; bases not matched to a gene: 14. The CDR3 sequence is 19 residues long. From germline, CDR1 is MGHRA and CDR2 YSYEKL.

This clonotype occurred a few times. The rearrangement links TRBV6-2 or TRBV6-3 to TRBJ1-2; a possible D gene is TRBD1 (5 bases). Trimming pared 4 bases from V and 3 bases from J, leaving 9 bases between. This CDR3 is 13 amino acids long. Germline assignment: CDR1 MNHEY and CDR2 SVGEGT. The CDR3 DNA follows: TGTGCCAGCAGTTCAGGGCGGCACTATGGCTACACCTTC. This gives the protein CASSSGRHYGYTF.

This clonotype was seen only a few times. The genes are TRBV23-1 and TRBJ2-3; the match to TRBD1 covers 11 bases. TRBV23-1 is given ORF status, its function remaining uncertain. This CDR3 region has 16 residues. V dropped 7 bases and J dropped 4; count of bases not matched to a gene: 10. The CDR3: CASTRGQGACADTQYF. In DNA, the CDR3 is TGCGCCAGCACCAGAGGACAGGGGGCCTGTGCAGATACGCAGTATTTT.

The J gene is TRBJ1-1, the V gene TRBV18; D is perhaps TRBD1 (6 bases). Trimming removed 0 bases from V and 3 bases from J, with 14 bases in between. The CDR3 is made up of 16 amino acids. Per germline, CDR1 KGHSH and CDR2 LQKENI. This CDR3 reads CASSPPSGARDTEAFF. The CDR3 DNA reads as TGTGCCAGCTCACCACCGTCGGGGGCGCGGGACACTGAAGCTTTCTTT.

The chain has TRBV3-1 and TRBJ2-1, with 11 bases fitting TRBD2. Unmatched junction bases numbered 10, after V lost 6 bases and J lost 6 bases. The germline V gene encodes CDR1 LGHDT and CDR2 YNNKEL (reference sequence). The CDR3 covers 16 residues. In DNA, the CDR3 is TGTGCCAGCAGACTTAGCGGGAGGGACGAAGGCAATGAGCAGTTCTTC. It encodes CASRLSGRDEGNEQFF.

The genes are TRBV5-8 and TRBJ1-1, with no clear D. From germline, CDR1 is SGHTS and CDR2 YDEGEE. CDR3 length: 11 residues. The germline V and J ends were trimmed by 0 bases and 11 bases, with 8 bases remaining between them. CDR3 sequence (DNA): TGTGCCAGCAGCTTGGCCCATGGCGCTTTCTTT. Translation: CASSLAHGAFF.

The chain recombines TRBV29-1 with TRBJ1-4; 9 bases match TRBD1. Germline V gene sequence: CDR1 SQVTM, CDR2 ANQGSEA. Trimming removed 7 bases from V and 3 bases from J; junction bases left unmatched: 6. CDR3 length equals 14 residues. The CDR3 DNA reads as TGCAGCGGACTACAGGGGGCGGCTAATGAAAAACTGTTTTTT. Translated: CSGLQGAANEKLFF.

The J gene is TRBJ2-4, the V gene TRBV5-1, with D perhaps TRBD2 (5 bases). Germline V gene data show CDR1 as SGHRS and CDR2 as YFSETQ. This CDR3 comprises 16 residues. V gave up 4 bases and J gave up 0 bases, with 14 bases separating them. CDR3 DNA: TGCGCCAGCAGCCGCGGGTCCCCACTAGCCAAAAACATTCAGTACTTC. Protein product: CASSRGSPLAKNIQYF.

This chain joins TRBV7-3 and TRBJ2-1; 8 positions agree with TRBD2. There are 14 residues in the CDR3. The germline gives CDR1 SGHTA, CDR2 FQGTGA. V was pared by 6 bases and J by 5 bases, with 6 bases of the junction left unmatched. CDR3 region: CASSRAGGHNEQFF. CDR3 coding DNA: TGTGCCAGCAGTAGGGCGGGGGGTCACAATGAGCAGTTCTTC.